This T cell receptor beta chain was obtained from a study of T cells in Graves' hyperthyroidism and ophthalmopathy. Study results and caveats: Ophthalmopathy, which appeared later, was predicted by the model a median roughly 6.5 months before onset. Also found in blood were most expanded thyroid clonotypes above 0.001.

Amplified TCR beta CDR3 regions came from RNA transcripts. First-round RT-PCR of the TCR CDR3 relied on the HTBI primer set. In TCRdb, the multiplex PCR reads were re-called with MiXCR into one record per CDR3 protein. The sample includes a few hundred thousand distinct CDR3 sequences, about 43% of them seen just once. The CDR3 has 14 amino acids. Germline loops: CDR1 SQVTM, CDR2 ANQGSEA. Deletions cut 0 bases from V and 8 bases from J, with 16 bases between. This clonotype was counted many times. The target antigen is unknown. This sequence originates from a woman between 18 and 29 years old with Graves' hyperthyroidism. The sequenced sample was peripheral blood or thyroid tissue (not recorded which). The rearrangement joins TRBV29-1 to TRBJ1-2, with a weak D call TRBD1 (6 bases). The CDR3 coding sequence is TGCAGCGTTGAAGATGGGGGCTTAACTATGGGCTACACCTTC. It specifies CSVEDGGLTMGYTF.